The clone carrying this T cell receptor beta chain was counted ten times or more. This sample was included in a study of regulatory T cells in long-lasting Graves disease. Trimming took off 0 bases at V and 2 bases at J, with 11 bases between the two ends. Germline V gene lookup returns CDR1 SGHTA and CDR2 FQGNSA. The CDR3 has 15 amino acids. Construction of TCR beta libraries relied on iRepertoire HTBI primers and on Arm-PCR targeting CDR3 regions. TCRdb re-called the multiplex PCR reads through MiXCR, storing one row per CDR3 protein. Seen here are about 520,000 distinct CDR3 sequences, more than 10% observed once, and the top ten hold roughly 8.9%. Time point defined: newly diagnosed GD, antithyroid drugs for less than 3 months. From PBMCs, RNA was extracted and then used to make the TCR library. The same specimen was also included in a second study, on T cells in Graves' hyperthyroidism and ophthalmopathy.

Specimen: peripheral blood mononuclear cells (PBMCs), collected at new diagnosis, from a patient treated with antithyroid drugs. The TCR was taken from a woman aged 25 to 39 with Graves disease. This chain joins TRBV7-2 and TRBJ2-7; D uncertain. CDR3 bases: TGTGCCAGCAGCTTAGCGACCGATCCCGCCTACGAGCAGTACTTC. It is translated as CASSLATDPAYEQYF.